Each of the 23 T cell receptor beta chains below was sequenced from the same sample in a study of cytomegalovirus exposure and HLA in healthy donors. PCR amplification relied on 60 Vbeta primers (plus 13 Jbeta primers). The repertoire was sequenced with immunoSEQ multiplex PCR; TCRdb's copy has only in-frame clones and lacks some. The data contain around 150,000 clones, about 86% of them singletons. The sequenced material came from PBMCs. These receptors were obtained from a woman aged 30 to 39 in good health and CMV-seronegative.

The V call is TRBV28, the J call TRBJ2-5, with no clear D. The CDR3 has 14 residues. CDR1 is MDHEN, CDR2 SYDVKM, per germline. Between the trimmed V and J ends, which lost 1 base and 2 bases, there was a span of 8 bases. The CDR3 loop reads CASSLSGLQETQYF. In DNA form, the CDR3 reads TGTGCCAGCAGTTTATCAGGCTTACAAGAGACCCAGTACTTC.

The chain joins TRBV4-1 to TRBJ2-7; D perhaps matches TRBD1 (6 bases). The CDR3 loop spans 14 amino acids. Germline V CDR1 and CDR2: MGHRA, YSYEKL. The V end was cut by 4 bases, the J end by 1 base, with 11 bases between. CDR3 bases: TGCGCCAGCAGCCCCGGGACACTTTCCTACGAGCAGTACTTC. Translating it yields CASSPGTLSYEQYF.

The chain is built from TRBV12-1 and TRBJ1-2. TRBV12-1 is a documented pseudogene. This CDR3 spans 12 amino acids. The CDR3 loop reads CASIRGRTFYTF. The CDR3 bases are TGTGCCAGCATCCGGGGGAGAACGTTCTACACCTTC.

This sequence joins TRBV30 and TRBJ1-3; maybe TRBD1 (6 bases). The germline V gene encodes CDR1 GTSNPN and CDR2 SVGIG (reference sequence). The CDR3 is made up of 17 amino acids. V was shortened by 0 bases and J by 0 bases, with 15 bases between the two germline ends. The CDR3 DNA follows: TGTGCCTGGAGTGTACTGGACAGCGATCCCTCTGGAAACACCATATATTTT. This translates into CAWSVLDSDPSGNTIYF. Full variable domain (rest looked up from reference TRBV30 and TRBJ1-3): SQTIHQWPATLVQPVGSPLSLECTVEGTSNPNLYWYRQAAGRGLQLLFYSVGIGQISSEVPQNLSASRPQDRQFILSSKKLLLSDSGFYLCAWSVLDSDPSGNTIYFGEGSWLTVV.

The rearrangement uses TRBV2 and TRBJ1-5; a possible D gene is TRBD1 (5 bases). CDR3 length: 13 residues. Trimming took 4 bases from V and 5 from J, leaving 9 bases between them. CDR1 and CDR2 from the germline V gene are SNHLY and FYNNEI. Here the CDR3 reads CASSAQGYQPQHF. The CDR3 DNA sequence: TGTGCCAGCAGTGCCCAGGGCTATCAGCCCCAGCATTTT.

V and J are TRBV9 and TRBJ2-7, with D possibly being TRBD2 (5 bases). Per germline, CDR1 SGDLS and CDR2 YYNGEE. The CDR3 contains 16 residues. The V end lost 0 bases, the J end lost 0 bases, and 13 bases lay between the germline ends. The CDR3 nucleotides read TGTGCCAGCAGCGTAGGTGCTAGCTTCTACTCCTACGAGCAGTACTTC. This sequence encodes CASSVGASFYSYEQYF.

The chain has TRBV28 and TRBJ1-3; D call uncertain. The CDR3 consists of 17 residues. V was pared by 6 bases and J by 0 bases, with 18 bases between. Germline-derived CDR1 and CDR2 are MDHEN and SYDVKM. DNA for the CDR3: TGTGCCAGCAGGCCCTCCTTGGGAGAACACTCTGGAAACACCATATATTTT. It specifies CASRPSLGEHSGNTIYF.

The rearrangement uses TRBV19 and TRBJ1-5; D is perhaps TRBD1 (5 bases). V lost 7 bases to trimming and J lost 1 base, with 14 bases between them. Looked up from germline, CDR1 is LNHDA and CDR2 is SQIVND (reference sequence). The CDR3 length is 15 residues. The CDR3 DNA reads TGTGCCAGTAATAATGCAGGGTACAGCAATCAGCCCCAGCATTTT. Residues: CASNNAGYSNQPQHF.

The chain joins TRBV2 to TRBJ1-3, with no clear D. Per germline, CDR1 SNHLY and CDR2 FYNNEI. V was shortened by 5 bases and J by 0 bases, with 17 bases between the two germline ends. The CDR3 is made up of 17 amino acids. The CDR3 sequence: CASSPPLPGYSGNTIYF. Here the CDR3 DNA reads TGTGCCAGCAGTCCCCCTCTGCCAGGATACTCTGGAAACACCATATATTTT. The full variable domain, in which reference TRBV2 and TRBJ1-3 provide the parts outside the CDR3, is EPEVTQTPSHQVTQMGQEVILRCVPISNHLYFYWYRQILGQKVEFLVSFYNNEISEKSEIFDDQFSVERPDGSNFTLKIRSTKLEDSAMYFCASSPPLPGYSGNTIYFGEGSWLTVV.

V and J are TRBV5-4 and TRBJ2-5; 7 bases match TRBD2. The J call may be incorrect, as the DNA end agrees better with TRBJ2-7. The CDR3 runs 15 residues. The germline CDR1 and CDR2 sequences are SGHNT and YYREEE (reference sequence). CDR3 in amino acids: CASSLGPTSAYEQYF. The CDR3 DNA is TGTGCCAGCAGCCTCGGGCCAACTAGCGCCTACGAGCAGTACTTC.

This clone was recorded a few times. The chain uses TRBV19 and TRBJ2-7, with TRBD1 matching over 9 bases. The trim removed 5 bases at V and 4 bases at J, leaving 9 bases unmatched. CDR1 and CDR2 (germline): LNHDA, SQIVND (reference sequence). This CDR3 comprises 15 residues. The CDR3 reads CASSWGTGLFYEQYF. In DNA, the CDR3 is TGTGCCAGTAGTTGGGGGACAGGGTTATTTTACGAGCAGTACTTC.

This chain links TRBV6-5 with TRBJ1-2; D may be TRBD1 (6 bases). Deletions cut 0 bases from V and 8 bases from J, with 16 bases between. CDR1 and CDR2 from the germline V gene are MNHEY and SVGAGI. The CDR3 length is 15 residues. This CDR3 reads CASSYSRGRGGGYTF. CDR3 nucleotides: TGTGCCAGCAGTTACTCGCGAGGCAGGGGCGGGGGCTACACCTTC.

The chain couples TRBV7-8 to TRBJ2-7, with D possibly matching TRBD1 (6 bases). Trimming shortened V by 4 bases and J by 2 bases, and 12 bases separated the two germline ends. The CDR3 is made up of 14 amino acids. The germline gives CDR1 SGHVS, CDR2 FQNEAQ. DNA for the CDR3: TGTGCCAGCAGCTCGGACAGCACCACCTACGAGCAGTACTTC. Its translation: CASSSDSTTYEQYF.

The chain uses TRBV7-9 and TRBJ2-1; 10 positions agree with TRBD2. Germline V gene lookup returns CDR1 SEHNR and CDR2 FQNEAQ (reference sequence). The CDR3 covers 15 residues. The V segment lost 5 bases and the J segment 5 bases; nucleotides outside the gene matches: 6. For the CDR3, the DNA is TGTGCCAGCAGCGCGCTAGCGGGAGCCAACAATGAGCAGTTCTTC. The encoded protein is CASSALAGANNEQFF.

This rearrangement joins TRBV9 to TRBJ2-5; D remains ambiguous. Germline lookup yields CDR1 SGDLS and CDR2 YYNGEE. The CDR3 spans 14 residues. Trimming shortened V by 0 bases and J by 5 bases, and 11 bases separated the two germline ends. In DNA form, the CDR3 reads TGTGCCAGCAGCGTAGGTTTACCCGAGGAGACCCAGTACTTC. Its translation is CASSVGLPEETQYF.

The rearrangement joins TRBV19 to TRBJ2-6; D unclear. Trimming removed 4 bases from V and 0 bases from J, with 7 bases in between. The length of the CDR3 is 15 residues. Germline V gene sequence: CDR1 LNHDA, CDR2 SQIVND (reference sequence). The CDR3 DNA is TGTGCCAGTAGTAGGTTTAGCTCTGGGGCCAACGTCCTGACTTTC. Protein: CASSRFSSGANVLTF.

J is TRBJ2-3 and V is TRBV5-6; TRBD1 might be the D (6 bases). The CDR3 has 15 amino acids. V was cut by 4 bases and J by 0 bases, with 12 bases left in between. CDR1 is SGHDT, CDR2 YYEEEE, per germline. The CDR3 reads CASSTGTTSTDTQYF. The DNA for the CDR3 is TGTGCCAGCAGCACCGGGACAACTAGCACAGATACGCAGTATTTT.

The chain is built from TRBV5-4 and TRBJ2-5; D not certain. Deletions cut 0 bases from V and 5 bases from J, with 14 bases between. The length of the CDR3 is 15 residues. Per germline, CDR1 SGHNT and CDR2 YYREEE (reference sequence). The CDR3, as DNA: TGTGCCAGCAGCTTGGAGCCAAGCAGCGTGGAGACCCAGTACTTC. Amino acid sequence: CASSLEPSSVETQYF.

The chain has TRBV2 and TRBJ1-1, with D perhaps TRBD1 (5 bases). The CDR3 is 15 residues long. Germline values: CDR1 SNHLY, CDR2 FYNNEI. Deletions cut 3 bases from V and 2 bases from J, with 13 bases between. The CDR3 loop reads CASSDIDSYNTEAFF. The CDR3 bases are TGTGCCAGCAGTGATATAGACAGCTATAACACTGAAGCTTTCTTT.

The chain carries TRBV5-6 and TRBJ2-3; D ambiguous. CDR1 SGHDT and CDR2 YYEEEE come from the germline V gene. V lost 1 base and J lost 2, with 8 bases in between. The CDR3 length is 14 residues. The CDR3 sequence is CASSLSQFTDTQYF. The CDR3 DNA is TGTGCCAGCAGCTTGTCCCAGTTCACAGATACGCAGTATTTT.

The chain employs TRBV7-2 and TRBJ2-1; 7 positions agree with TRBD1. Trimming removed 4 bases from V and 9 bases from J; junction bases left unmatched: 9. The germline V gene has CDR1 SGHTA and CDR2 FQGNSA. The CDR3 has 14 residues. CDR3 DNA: TGTGCCAGCAGCTACCGACAGGGTTGGAGTGAGCAGTTCTTC. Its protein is CASSYRQGWSEQFF.

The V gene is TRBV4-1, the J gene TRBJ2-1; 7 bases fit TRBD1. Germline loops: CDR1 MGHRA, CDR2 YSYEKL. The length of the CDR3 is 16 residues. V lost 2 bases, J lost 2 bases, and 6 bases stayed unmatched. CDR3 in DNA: TGCGCCAGCAGCCAATACAGGGGAACCGCCTACAATGAGCAGTTCTTC. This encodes CASSQYRGTAYNEQFF.

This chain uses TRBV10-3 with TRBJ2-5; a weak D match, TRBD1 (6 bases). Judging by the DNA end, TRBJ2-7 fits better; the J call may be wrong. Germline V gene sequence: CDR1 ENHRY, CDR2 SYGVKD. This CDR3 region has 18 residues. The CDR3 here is CAIILSSSTTGESYEQYF. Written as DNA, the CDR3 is TGTGCCATCATTTTGAGCTCTTCAACGACAGGTGAATCCTACGAGCAGTACTTC.